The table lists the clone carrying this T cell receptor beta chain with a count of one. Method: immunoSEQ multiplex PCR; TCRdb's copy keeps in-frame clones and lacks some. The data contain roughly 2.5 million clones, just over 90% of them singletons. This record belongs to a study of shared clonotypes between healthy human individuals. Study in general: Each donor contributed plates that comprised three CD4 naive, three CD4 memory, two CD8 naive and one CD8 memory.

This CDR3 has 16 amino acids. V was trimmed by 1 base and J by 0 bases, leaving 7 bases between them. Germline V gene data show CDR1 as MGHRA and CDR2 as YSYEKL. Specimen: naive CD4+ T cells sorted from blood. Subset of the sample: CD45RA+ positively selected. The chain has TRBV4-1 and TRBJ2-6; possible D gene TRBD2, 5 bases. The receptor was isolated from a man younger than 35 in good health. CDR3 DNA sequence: TGCGCCAGCAGCCAAGGAAGCGGCTCTGGGGCCAACGTCCTGACTTTC. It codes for CASSQGSGSGANVLTF.